Presented here are 21 T cell receptor beta chains from one specimen sequenced in a study of T cells in Graves' hyperthyroidism and ophthalmopathy. Amplification targeted TCR beta CDR3 regions from RNA transcripts. The HTBI primer set was used in a first-round RT-PCR of the TCR CDR3. TCRdb itself ran the multiplex PCR reads through MiXCR, one entry per CDR3 protein. The table shows fewer than 450,000 distinct CDR3 sequences, with about a sixth occurring only once. Sequenced sample: blood. These receptors were collected from a woman in her twenties or thirties with Graves' hyperthyroidism that later progressed to Graves' ophthalmopathy.

Only a few counts were recorded for this clonotype. The CDR3: CASSLGLGEGTEAFF. The CDR3 bases are TGCGCCAGCAGCTTGGGCCTCGGGGAAGGCACTGAAGCTTTCTTT. This chain connects TRBV5-1 to TRBJ1-1; D remains ambiguous. In germline, CDR1 is SGHRS, CDR2 YFSETQ. The CDR3 length is 15 residues. V was shortened by 0 bases and J by 4 bases, with 13 bases between the two germline ends.

This clonotype was found many times. The rearrangement joins TRBV25-1 to TRBJ2-5; D unclear. Germline V gives CDR1 MGHDK, CDR2 SYGVNS. V lost 2 bases and J lost 7, with 20 bases in between. The CDR3 is 16 residues long. DNA for the CDR3: TGTGCCAGCAGTGAAACCTTGGGAACCAGTCCGGGGACCCAGTACTTC. This encodes CASSETLGTSPGTQYF.

This clonotype appeared many times. The rearrangement uses TRBV25-1 and TRBJ2-7, with 10 bases matching TRBD1. This CDR3 contains 17 residues. V dropped 4 bases and J dropped 2; count of bases not matched to a gene: 11. The germline V gene has CDR1 MGHDK and CDR2 SYGVNS. CDR3 DNA sequence: TGTGCCAGCAGTGGGGGACAGGGGCCCATACCAGCCTACGAGCAGTACTTC. Encoded protein: CASSGGQGPIPAYEQYF.

To note about this clonotype: A much larger clone is a single base away; this may be a read error. The rearrangement joins TRBV19 to TRBJ1-1, with TRBD1 as a possible D gene (6 bases). V shed 6 bases and J shed 5 bases, with 16 bases lying between them. The CDR3 length is 14 residues. CDR1 is LNHDA, CDR2 SQIVND, per germline (reference sequence). The DNA for the CDR3 is TGTGCCAGTAGATGGGGGCCAGGGGCAACTGAAGCTTTCTTT. This encodes CASRWGPGATEAFF.

This clonotype has at least ten counts. The gene calls are TRBV19 and TRBJ2-2; 7 positions agree with TRBD1. V trimming: 6 bases; J trimming: 0 bases; junction bases outside the gene matches: 7. Germline V gives CDR1 LNHDA, CDR2 SQIVND (reference sequence). The CDR3 length is 16 residues. The CDR3 region is CASRITGTANTGELFF. The CDR3 bases are TGTGCCAGTAGAATTACCGGGACAGCGAACACCGGGGAGCTGTTTTTT.

This clonotype has a handful of counts. CDR3 DNA: TGCGCCAGCAGCTTAGGTTCGAACCAAGAGACCCAGTACTTC. Amino acids: CASSLGSNQETQYF. The genes are TRBV5-1 and TRBJ2-5, with D unclear. Germline V lookup: CDR1 SGHRS, CDR2 YFSETQ. The CDR3 has 14 amino acids. The V end was cut by 2 bases, the J end by 0 bases, with 8 bases between.

This chain uses TRBV6-5 with TRBJ2-7, with no clear D. The V gene lost 2 bases and the J gene lost 4 bases, with 9 bases spanning the gap. The CDR3 is made up of 13 amino acids. Germline V gives CDR1 MNHEY, CDR2 SVGAGI. The CDR3 loop is CASSYRENYEQYF. The CDR3 DNA is TGTGCCAGCAGTTACAGGGAAAATTACGAGCAGTACTTC.

This chain joins TRBV29-1 and TRBJ1-3; D gene uncertain. The germline CDR1 and CDR2 sequences are SQVTM and ANQGSEA. The CDR3 totals 16 residues. The V end was cut by 5 bases, the J end by 0 bases, with 17 bases between. The CDR3: CSVTDTGPPSGNTIYF. Written as DNA, the CDR3 is TGCAGCGTTACTGACACCGGTCCCCCCTCTGGAAACACCATATATTTT. Full variable domain (rest looked up from reference TRBV29-1 and TRBJ1-3): SAVISQKPSRDICQRGTSLTIQCQVDSQVTMMFWYRQQPGQSLTLIATANQGSEATYESGFVIDKFPISRPNLTFSTLTVSNMSPEDSSIYLCSVTDTGPPSGNTIYFGEGSWLTVV.

The sample holds a few counts of this clonotype. The rearrangement joins TRBV4-2 to TRBJ1-5; D not resolved. V was clipped by 0 bases and J by 4 bases, with 10 bases between them. This CDR3 has 15 residues. Germline V CDR1 and CDR2: LGHNA, YNFKEQ. The CDR3 is CASSQDLTGNQPQHF. DNA of the CDR3: TGTGCCAGCAGCCAAGATCTTACGGGAAATCAGCCCCAGCATTTT.

This clonotype has ten or more counts. The rearrangement uses TRBV30 and TRBJ2-7; D ambiguous. Per the germline V gene, CDR1 is GTSNPN and CDR2 is SVGIG (reference sequence). The CDR3 length is 13 residues. Trimming stripped 0 bases from V and 2 bases from J, with 8 bases between. CDR3 sequence reads: CAWSVGWTYEQYF. DNA of the CDR3: TGTGCCTGGAGTGTTGGGTGGACCTACGAGCAGTACTTC.

This clonotype was found many times. The chain carries TRBV27 and TRBJ2-7, with TRBD2 matching over 11 bases. Losses at the gene ends were 1 base for V and 4 bases for J; bases not matched to a gene: 3. Germline CDR1 is MNHEY and CDR2 is SMNVEV (reference sequence). CDR3 length equals 15 residues. The chain's CDR3 is CASSLYGTSGYEQYF. The CDR3 coding sequence is TGTGCCAGCAGTTTATACGGGACTAGCGGATACGAGCAGTACTTC.

This clonotype has a count of ten or more. This chain uses TRBV6-2 or TRBV6-3 with TRBJ1-2; 8 nucleotides match TRBD1. The CDR3 contains 18 residues. Germline CDR1 is MNHEY and CDR2 is SVGEGT. The J segment lost 3 bases and the V segment lost 4 bases, leaving 16 bases of the junction unmatched. The CDR3 coding sequence is TGTGCCAGCAGTTCCGCCTCGGGGTCAGGGGGCGACGACTATGGCTACACCTTC. Translated, it gives CASSSASGSGGDDYGYTF.

This clonotype occurred a few times. V usage is TRBV20-1 and J usage is TRBJ2-3; D is possibly TRBD1 or TRBD2 (5 bases each). V was trimmed by 3 bases and J by 1 base, leaving 20 bases between them. Germline CDR1 reads DFQATT; CDR2 reads SNEGSKA (reference sequence). This CDR3 is 17 amino acids long. The CDR3 sequence is CSASLWGIIRGTDTQYF. CDR3 nucleotide sequence: TGCAGTGCTAGTTTGTGGGGGATAATCAGGGGCACAGATACGCAGTATTTT.

Only one count was recorded for this clonotype. Sequence at one end of the junction differs from germline and may be a read error. The gene calls are TRBV3-1 and TRBJ1-6, with D tentatively TRBD1 (5 bases). Germline assignment: CDR1 LGHDT and CDR2 YNNKEL (reference sequence). This CDR3 has 14 residues. CDR3 nucleotide sequence: TGTGCCAGCAGCCAAGTTCAGGGAGGTTCACCCCCCCACTTT. Translated, it gives CASSQVQGGSPPHF.

There are many counts of this clonotype. This chain connects TRBV6-2 or TRBV6-3 to TRBJ2-7, with 11 bases identical to TRBD2. This CDR3 is 15 amino acids long. CDR1 is MNHEY, CDR2 SVGEGT, per germline. V shed 5 bases, J shed 3 bases, and the junction held 6 bases outside the gene matches. The CDR3 region has the DNA TGTGCCAGCAGTCGCCTCGGGACTAGCGGCTACGAGCAGTACTTC. This sequence encodes CASSRLGTSGYEQYF.

The table lists this clonotype with many counts. The V call is TRBV7-9, the J call TRBJ1-2, with TRBD1 as a possible D gene (6 bases). The CDR3 is 13 amino acids. The germline gives CDR1 SEHNR, CDR2 FQNEAQ (reference sequence). The ends were cut back, 1 base at V and 8 bases at J, with 11 bases in the middle. CDR3 sequence reads: CASSLEAGDGYTF. The DNA for the CDR3 is TGTGCCAGCAGCTTAGAGGCAGGGGACGGCTACACCTTC.

This clonotype was counted only a few times. CDR3 nucleotide sequence: TGTGCCAGCAGGACAGGTTCGGAGAAGCCGTTCTTC. Its protein is CASRTGSEKPFF. This chain joins TRBV6-2 or TRBV6-3 and TRBJ2-1, with D possibly being TRBD1 (6 bases). The CDR3 contains 12 residues. Germline values: CDR1 MNHEY, CDR2 SVGEGT. The germline V and J ends were trimmed by 6 bases and 15 bases, with 18 bases remaining between them.

V is TRBV5-4 and J is TRBJ2-5, with 7 nucleotides matching TRBD2. Germline-derived CDR1 and CDR2 are SGHNT and YYREEE (reference sequence). Trimming removed 3 bases from V and 2 bases from J; junction bases left unmatched: 10. The CDR3 has 16 amino acids. The CDR3 loop is CASSSESQGGQETQYF. DNA for the CDR3: TGTGCCAGCAGCTCCGAATCGCAGGGAGGGCAAGAGACCCAGTACTTC.

This clonotype was recorded many times. V is TRBV28 and J is TRBJ2-4; tentative D call: TRBD2 (6 bases). Between the trimmed V and J ends, which lost 6 bases and 4 bases, there was a span of 22 bases. This CDR3 contains 17 residues. Germline V gives CDR1 MDHEN, CDR2 SYDVKM. The CDR3 sequence is CASRKKSFGRVKNIQYF. CDR3 DNA sequence: TGTGCCAGCAGGAAAAAGTCATTCGGGAGAGTTAAAAACATTCAGTACTTC.

This clonotype occurred a few times. The chain combines TRBV5-1 with TRBJ2-2, with TRBD1 identical over 11 bases. This CDR3 contains 16 residues. Germline V gene sequence: CDR1 SGHRS, CDR2 YFSETQ. V dropped 2 bases and J dropped 2; count of bases not matched to a gene: 2. The CDR3 DNA is TGCGCCAGCAGCTTTTGGACAGGGGGCAACACCGGGGAGCTGTTTTTT. It encodes CASSFWTGGNTGELFF.

V is TRBV5-4 and J is TRBJ1-2; D uncertain. This CDR3 comprises 14 residues. V gave up 4 bases and J gave up 4 bases, with 14 bases separating them. Germline CDR1 is SGHNT and CDR2 is YYREEE (reference sequence). CDR3 sequence reads: CASSPVTERYGYTF. For the CDR3, the DNA is TGTGCCAGCAGCCCTGTAACGGAACGCTATGGCTACACCTTC.